The clone carrying this T cell receptor beta chain was counted ten times or more. The data stem from a study of CD8+CD57+ T cells in acquired aplastic anemia. TCR beta VDJ and CDR3 profiles were obtained from a genomic DNA template. TCRdb reanalysed the reads using MiXCR and keeps one entry per CDR3 protein. The sample includes roughly 150,000 distinct CDR3 sequences, about 48% of them seen just once. This CDR3 region has 15 residues. The germline gives CDR1 SGHDN, CDR2 FVKESK. The V gene lost 4 bases and the J gene lost 2 bases, with 15 bases spanning the gap. The sample comprised sorted CD4+, CD8+, or CD8+CD57+ T cells (not recorded which) from PBMCs. The source is a human donor in good health. The chain joins TRBV14 to TRBJ2-7, with a weak D call TRBD2 (6 bases). DNA of the CDR3: TGTGCCAGCAGCCCGCTTGGTCTAGCGACCTACGAGCAGTACTTC. It yields the protein CASSPLGLATYEQYF.